Listed below are T cell receptor beta chains from one sample, sequenced in a study of identical twins. MiXCR, run by TCRdb on the 5' RACE reads, gives a single entry per CDR3 protein. Of approximately 210,000 distinct CDR3 sequences in the sample, more than 15% were seen once. The same sample was also used in a study of T cells expressing NK-cell markers.

The sequencing input was CD8+ T cells sorted from blood. These receptors all come from a woman in her late teens or twenties in good health. CDR3s include the opening cysteine and the closing phenylalanine or tryptophan. D genes are given only for firm matches. A clone size is listed for some rows: how often the clone was seen (once, few, many), or a class if it is expanded.

NA,TRBD2,TRBV30,TRBJ2-7,CACSSGGSPYEQYF,TGTGCCTGTTCCTCGGGAGGGAGTCCTTACGAGCAGTACTTC
NA,NA,TRBV25-1,TRBJ2-1,CASSEYAASLYNEQFF,TGTGCCAGCAGTGAATACGCGGCTAGCCTTTACAATGAGCAGTTCTTC
NA,TRBD2,TRBV7-6,TRBJ2-3,CASSPGGFTDTQYF,TGTGCCAGCAGCCCGGGGGGATTCACAGATACGCAGTATTTT
NA,TRBD2,TRBV7-8,TRBJ2-3,CASSQAGGADTQYF,TGTGCCAGCAGCCAAGCGGGAGGGGCAGATACGCAGTATTTT
NA,TRBD2,TRBV7-8,TRBJ2-5,CASSLVGAGGMRQETQYF,TGTGCCAGCAGCTTAGTAGGAGCGGGAGGGATGAGGCAAGAGACCCAGTACTTC
NA,NA,TRBV6-6,TRBJ2-7,CASSWVGEQYF,TGTGCCAGCAGCTGGGTCGGGGAGCAGTACTTC
NA,NA,TRBV20-1,TRBJ1-1,CSATDVNTEAFF,TGCAGTGCTACGGACGTGAACACTGAAGCTTTCTTT
few,TRBD2,TRBV9,TRBJ2-1,CASSVVRGGSYNEQFF,TGTGCCAGCAGCGTAGTGCGGGGAGGGTCCTACAATGAGCAGTTCTTC
NA,TRBD1,TRBV11-3,TRBJ1-5,CASYTGGNQPQHF,TGTGCCAGCTACACAGGGGGCAATCAGCCCCAGCATTTT
NA,TRBD2,TRBV5-1,TRBJ2-1,CASSLLAAEQFF,TGCGCCAGCAGCTTACTAGCGGCTGAGCAGTTCTTC
many,NA,TRBV20-1,TRBJ1-1,CSAREEFAEAFF,TGCAGTGCTAGAGAGGAGTTCGCTGAAGCTTTCTTT
NA,NA,TRBV7-9,TRBJ2-1,CASSSYSNPPNEQFF,TGTGCCAGCAGCTCTTACTCCAATCCCCCAAATGAGCAGTTCTTC
NA,TRBD1,TRBV20-1,TRBJ2-7,CSAGSRDRGNEQYF,TGCAGTGCTGGGAGCCGGGACAGGGGGAACGAGCAGTACTTC
few,NA,TRBV6-2/TRBV6-3,TRBJ1-1,CASSYSEVVWDTEAFF,TGTGCCAGCAGTTACTCGGAAGTCGTGTGGGACACTGAAGCTTTCTTT
few,NA,TRBV6-1,TRBJ2-1,CASGSGMEQFF,TGTGCCAGCGGTTCAGGGATGGAGCAGTTCTTC
NA,NA,TRBV5-5,TRBJ1-1,CASSFGSHTEAFF,TGTGCCAGCAGCTTCGGCAGCCACACTGAAGCTTTCTTT
few,TRBD1,TRBV29-1,TRBJ1-2,CSVEGGTGGYGYTF,TGCAGCGTTGAAGGAGGGACAGGGGGCTATGGCTACACCTTC
NA,NA,TRBV20-1,TRBJ2-2,CSASATGDTGELFF,TGCAGTGCCTCCGCTACCGGGGACACCGGGGAGCTGTTTTTT
few,NA,TRBV7-6,TRBJ2-3,CASSLSAGVATDTQYF,TGTGCCAGCAGCTTAAGTGCCGGGGTCGCCACAGATACGCAGTATTTT
few,TRBD1,TRBV27,TRBJ2-1,CASSNIGTGYNEQFF,TGTGCCAGCAGTAACATCGGGACAGGGTACAATGAGCAGTTCTTC
few,NA,TRBV12-3/TRBV12-4,TRBJ1-2,CASSLVGSHYGYTF,TGTGCCAGCAGTTTAGTCGGGTCCCACTATGGCTACACCTTC
NA,TRBD2,TRBV7-9,TRBJ2-1,CASSATSVSYNEQFF,TGTGCCAGCAGCGCCACTAGCGTTTCCTACAATGAGCAGTTCTTC
few,NA,TRBV12-3/TRBV12-4,TRBJ1-5,CASGPAGANQPQHF,TGTGCCAGCGGGCCCGCAGGAGCCAATCAGCCCCAGCATTTT
NA,TRBD2,TRBV9,TRBJ2-7,CASSEGAGGTYEQYF,TGTGCCAGCAGCGAAGGAGCGGGAGGCACCTACGAGCAGTACTTC
NA,NA,TRBV12-5,TRBJ2-5,CASGRTDPWETQYF,TGTGCTAGTGGCCGGACAGACCCATGGGAGACCCAGTACTTC
NA,NA,TRBV7-9,TRBJ2-2,CASSFDSGVGELFF,TGTGCCAGCAGCTTCGACTCAGGGGTCGGGGAGCTGTTTTTT
NA,TRBD2,TRBV11-2,TRBJ2-3,CANSSFFSAGGKDTQYF,TGTGCCAACAGCTCCTTCTTTTCAGCGGGAGGAAAAGATACGCAGTATTTT
few,TRBD2,TRBV7-8,TRBJ2-7,CASNHLAGEQYEQYF,TGTGCCAGCAATCACCTGGCGGGGGAGCAATACGAGCAGTACTTC
NA,NA,TRBV6-1,TRBJ1-1,CASTRGGGTEAFF,TGTGCCAGCACCAGGGGAGGGGGGACTGAAGCTTTCTTT
NA,TRBD1,TRBV7-9,TRBJ1-1,CASSPRTGTQAFF,TGTGCCAGCAGCCCACGGACAGGTACCCAAGCTTTCTTT
few,NA,TRBV29-1,TRBJ2-5,CSVDWRGMGTQYF,TGCAGCGTTGATTGGCGTGGCATGGGGACCCAGTACTTC
NA,NA,TRBV7-8,TRBJ2-1,CASSLGPSCFF,TGTGCCAGCAGCTTAGGGCCTAGTTGTTTCTTC
NA,NA,TRBV9,TRBJ2-5,CASSVEGIGSFQETQYF,TGTGCCAGCAGCGTGGAGGGAATCGGCAGCTTCCAAGAGACCCAGTACTTC
NA,NA,TRBV3-1,TRBJ2-1,CASSPPRRTNEQFF,TGTGCCAGCAGCCCACCTAGGCGGACCAATGAGCAGTTCTTC
NA,NA,TRBV12-3/TRBV12-4,TRBJ2-2,CASSYGDERGTVGELFF,TGTGCCAGTTCGTACGGGGACGAGCGAGGGACCGTCGGGGAGCTGTTTTTT
NA,TRBD2,TRBV11-2,TRBJ2-5,CASSPIIAGEETQYF,TGTGCCAGCAGCCCCATCATAGCGGGGGAAGAGACCCAGTACTTC
NA,TRBD1,TRBV29-1,TRBJ1-1,CSVTGENTEAFF,TGCAGCGTGACAGGGGAGAACACTGAAGCTTTCTTT
once,TRBD2,TRBV25-1,TRBJ2-7,CASSSLAGGPRDEQYF,TGTGCCAGCAGTTCCCTAGCGGGAGGGCCTCGGGACGAGCAGTACTTC
NA,NA,TRBV14,TRBJ2-4,CASSQELHIQYF,TGTGCCAGCAGCCAAGAGCTCCACATTCAGTACTTC
NA,NA,TRBV5-1,TRBJ2-3,CASSSLVSGDTQYF,TGCGCCAGCAGCTCCCTAGTATCGGGAGATACGCAGTATTTT
NA,NA,TRBV27,TRBJ2-3,CASTRAVGGASTDTQYF,TGTGCCAGCACCCGCGCGGTGGGCGGGGCAAGCACAGATACGCAGTATTTT
NA,NA,TRBV3-1,TRBJ2-1,CASSQDPPVNEQFF,TGTGCCAGCAGCCAAGATCCGCCCGTCAATGAGCAGTTCTTC
few,NA,TRBV6-1,TRBJ1-2,CASSSDSSGYGYTF,TGTGCCAGCAGTAGCGACAGTAGCGGCTATGGCTACACCTTC
NA,NA,TRBV6-1,TRBJ2-7,CASSEGLMGFGNEQYF,TGTGCCAGCAGTGAGGGCCTTATGGGGTTTGGAAACGAGCAGTACTTC
many,NA,TRBV14,TRBJ1-1,CASSQDLWGTEAFF,TGTGCCAGCAGCCAAGATTTATGGGGGACTGAAGCTTTCTTT
many,NA,TRBV29-1,TRBJ2-1,CSAPAGASYNEQFF,TGCAGCGCCCCGGCGGGGGCCTCCTACAATGAGCAGTTCTTC
few,NA,TRBV20-1,TRBJ2-2,CSARNDRLNTGELFF,TGCAGTGCTAGGAATGACAGGTTGAACACCGGGGAGCTGTTTTTT
NA,NA,TRBV20-1,TRBJ2-3,CSAEGEQFTDTQYF,TGCAGTGCGGAGGGGGAGCAGTTCACAGATACGCAGTATTTT
few,NA,TRBV27,TRBJ2-1,CASSKGQAYNEQFF,TGTGCCAGCAGTAAAGGACAAGCTTACAATGAGCAGTTCTTC